This TCR beta chain was identified during a study of radiation and T cells in renal cell carcinoma. Whole-study findings and limits: Top tumor clonotypes rose in blood 2 weeks post-radiation, then contracted.

Points on this clone: Its antigen is unidentified.

Specified time point: blood 4 weeks post-SBRT, at nephrectomy. This sample's treatment: 15 Gy SBRT to primary tumor, nephrectomy 4 weeks later. Nephrectomy followed 15 Gy stereotactic body radiation by 4 weeks. The tumor was a clear cell renal cell carcinoma. Only in-frame clones appear in the TCRdb table, and some are missing; sequencing was by immunoSEQ multiplex PCR. The sample lists under 100,000 clones; around 83% were seen once. This CDR3 contains 16 residues. Trimming shortened V by 2 bases and J by 2 bases, and 13 bases separated the two germline ends. Germline V lookup: CDR1 SGHNT, CDR2 YENEEA.

The V and J genes are TRBV11-3 and TRBJ2-1; tentatively, D is TRBD2 (6 bases). The material was blood, obtained from a patient whose treatment included radiotherapy and nephrectomy. This receptor was taken from a man in his fifties or sixties with renal cell carcinoma. The CDR3 DNA reads TGTGCCAGCAGCTTATCCCCCGGGGGAGCCTACAATGAGCAGTTCTTC. Protein sequence: CASSLSPGGAYNEQFF.